This TCR beta chain originates from a study of post-analysis software for immune sequencing data. At the level of the study: Relapsing-remitting, secondary progressive and progressive-relapsing courses of multiple sclerosis were included. Study outcomes and limitations: By F measure, strong co-clustering occurred among samples prepared in the same batch. Normalized Chao1 diversity was significantly reduced in patients versus controls. Controls showed lower frequencies than patients for roughly 5 TRBV segments, and TRBV5-6, TRBV5-1 and TRBV20-1 were among these.

A word on this clonotype: The antigen remains undetermined.

Germline CDR1 is WSHSY and CDR2 is SAAADI. The CDR3 loop spans 16 amino acids. V gave up 6 bases and J gave up 2 bases; unmatched junction bases: 8. Unique molecular identifiers were built into the TCR beta cDNA libraries. Input populations of roughly 0.95 to 10 million T cells gave rise to 500,000 to 600,000 cDNA molecules. Via MiXCR, TCRdb re-called the PCR reads, giving one row per CDR3 protein. The sample lists 750,000 to 900,000 distinct CDR3 sequences, under 60% seen once, with just under 5% in the top ten. The TCR originated in a girl aged 10 to 17 with multiple sclerosis. The chain joins TRBV10-2 to TRBJ2-1, with 9 bases matching TRBD1. The sample consisted of blood. The CDR3 here is CASRRGGQGAYNEQFF. The CDR3 nucleotides read TGCGCCAGCAGGCGAGGGGGACAGGGCGCCTACAATGAGCAGTTCTTC.